Presented here are 4 T cell receptor beta chains from one specimen sequenced in a study of shared clonotypes between healthy human individuals. Naive-designated CD8 cells lacked CD45RO, were positively enriched for CCR7, and omitted terminally differentiated effector memory CD45RA+ cells. Here immunoSEQ multiplex PCR was the method, and the copy in TCRdb shows in-frame clones only, minus some. The sample has more than 2 million clones, about 95% seen once. Sequenced material: naive CD8+ T cells sorted from blood. These receptors originate from a man between 18 and 35 years old in good health.

This clone was recorded a few times. This chain joins TRBV28 and TRBJ1-5; D ambiguous. Germline V lookup: CDR1 MDHEN, CDR2 SYDVKM. The CDR3 runs 15 residues. Trimming cost V 6 bases and J 0 bases, with 12 bases left between them. The DNA for the CDR3 is TGTGCCAGCAGGCCGACACTGTATAGCAATCAGCCCCAGCATTTT. Protein product: CASRPTLYSNQPQHF.

V is TRBV5-4 and J is TRBJ2-1; D gene ambiguous. Per the germline V gene, CDR1 is SGHNT and CDR2 is YYREEE (reference sequence). This CDR3 spans 14 amino acids. Trimming removed 4 bases at V and 7 bases at J, with 15 bases between. The CDR3 sequence is CASSQPALGNEQFF. CDR3 coding DNA: TGTGCCAGCAGCCAACCGGCCCTCGGGAATGAGCAGTTCTTC.

The CDR3 DNA follows: TGTGCCAGCAGTGAACATCTAAGGCCCTACGAGCAGTACTTC. Protein sequence: CASSEHLRPYEQYF. This sequence joins TRBV6-1 and TRBJ2-7; D is uncertain. V was shortened by 2 bases and J by 2 bases, with 10 bases between the two germline ends. Germline-derived CDR1 and CDR2 are MNHNS and SASEGT. CDR3 length equals 14 residues.

The chain has TRBV27 and TRBJ1-6; D remains ambiguous. This CDR3 is 14 amino acids long. Germline CDR1 and CDR2: MNHEY and SMNVEV (reference sequence). V was pared by 8 bases and J by 1 base, with 9 bases between. The CDR3 nucleotides read TGTGCCAGCTATTCCAGGTCCTATAATTCACCCCTCCACTTT. This encodes CASYSRSYNSPLHF.